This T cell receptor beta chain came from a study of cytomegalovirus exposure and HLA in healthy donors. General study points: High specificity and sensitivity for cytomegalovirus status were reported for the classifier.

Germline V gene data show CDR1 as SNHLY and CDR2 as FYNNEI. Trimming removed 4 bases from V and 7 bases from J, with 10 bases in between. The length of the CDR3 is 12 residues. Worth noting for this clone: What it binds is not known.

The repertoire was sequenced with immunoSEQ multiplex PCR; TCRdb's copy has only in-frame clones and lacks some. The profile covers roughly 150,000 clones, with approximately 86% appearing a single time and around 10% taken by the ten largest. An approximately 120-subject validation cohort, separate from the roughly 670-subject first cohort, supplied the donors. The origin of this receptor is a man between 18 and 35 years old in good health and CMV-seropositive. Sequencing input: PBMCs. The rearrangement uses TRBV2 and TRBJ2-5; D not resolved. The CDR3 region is CASSVLERTQYF. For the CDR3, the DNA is TGTGCCAGCAGTGTCCTGGAGAGGACCCAGTACTTC.